The clone carrying this TCR beta chain is a singleton in its sample. Sequenced by immunoSEQ multiplex PCR; TCRdb stores in-frame clones only, minus some. The repertoire holds 200,000 to 300,000 clones, 75% to 90% seen once, with roughly 1.8% in the top ten. The data derive from a study of blood T cell repertoires in COVID-19. Study-level information: Sources were T cells, B-cell-depleted T cells, or PBMCs; the material itself was cDNA or gDNA.

The junction had 4 bases not matched to a gene; V was cut back by 7 bases and J by 4 bases. The CDR3 has 13 amino acids. CDR1 and CDR2 from the germline V gene are SGHTA and FQGTGA. This sequence joins TRBV7-3 and TRBJ2-3; the match to TRBD2 covers 8 bases. The sequencing sample was made of peripheral blood. This TCR came from a man between 25 and 39 years old with active or convalescent COVID-19. CDR3 region: CASNNGGADTQYF. The CDR3 region has the DNA TGTGCCAGCAACAACGGGGGGGCAGATACGCAGTATTTT.